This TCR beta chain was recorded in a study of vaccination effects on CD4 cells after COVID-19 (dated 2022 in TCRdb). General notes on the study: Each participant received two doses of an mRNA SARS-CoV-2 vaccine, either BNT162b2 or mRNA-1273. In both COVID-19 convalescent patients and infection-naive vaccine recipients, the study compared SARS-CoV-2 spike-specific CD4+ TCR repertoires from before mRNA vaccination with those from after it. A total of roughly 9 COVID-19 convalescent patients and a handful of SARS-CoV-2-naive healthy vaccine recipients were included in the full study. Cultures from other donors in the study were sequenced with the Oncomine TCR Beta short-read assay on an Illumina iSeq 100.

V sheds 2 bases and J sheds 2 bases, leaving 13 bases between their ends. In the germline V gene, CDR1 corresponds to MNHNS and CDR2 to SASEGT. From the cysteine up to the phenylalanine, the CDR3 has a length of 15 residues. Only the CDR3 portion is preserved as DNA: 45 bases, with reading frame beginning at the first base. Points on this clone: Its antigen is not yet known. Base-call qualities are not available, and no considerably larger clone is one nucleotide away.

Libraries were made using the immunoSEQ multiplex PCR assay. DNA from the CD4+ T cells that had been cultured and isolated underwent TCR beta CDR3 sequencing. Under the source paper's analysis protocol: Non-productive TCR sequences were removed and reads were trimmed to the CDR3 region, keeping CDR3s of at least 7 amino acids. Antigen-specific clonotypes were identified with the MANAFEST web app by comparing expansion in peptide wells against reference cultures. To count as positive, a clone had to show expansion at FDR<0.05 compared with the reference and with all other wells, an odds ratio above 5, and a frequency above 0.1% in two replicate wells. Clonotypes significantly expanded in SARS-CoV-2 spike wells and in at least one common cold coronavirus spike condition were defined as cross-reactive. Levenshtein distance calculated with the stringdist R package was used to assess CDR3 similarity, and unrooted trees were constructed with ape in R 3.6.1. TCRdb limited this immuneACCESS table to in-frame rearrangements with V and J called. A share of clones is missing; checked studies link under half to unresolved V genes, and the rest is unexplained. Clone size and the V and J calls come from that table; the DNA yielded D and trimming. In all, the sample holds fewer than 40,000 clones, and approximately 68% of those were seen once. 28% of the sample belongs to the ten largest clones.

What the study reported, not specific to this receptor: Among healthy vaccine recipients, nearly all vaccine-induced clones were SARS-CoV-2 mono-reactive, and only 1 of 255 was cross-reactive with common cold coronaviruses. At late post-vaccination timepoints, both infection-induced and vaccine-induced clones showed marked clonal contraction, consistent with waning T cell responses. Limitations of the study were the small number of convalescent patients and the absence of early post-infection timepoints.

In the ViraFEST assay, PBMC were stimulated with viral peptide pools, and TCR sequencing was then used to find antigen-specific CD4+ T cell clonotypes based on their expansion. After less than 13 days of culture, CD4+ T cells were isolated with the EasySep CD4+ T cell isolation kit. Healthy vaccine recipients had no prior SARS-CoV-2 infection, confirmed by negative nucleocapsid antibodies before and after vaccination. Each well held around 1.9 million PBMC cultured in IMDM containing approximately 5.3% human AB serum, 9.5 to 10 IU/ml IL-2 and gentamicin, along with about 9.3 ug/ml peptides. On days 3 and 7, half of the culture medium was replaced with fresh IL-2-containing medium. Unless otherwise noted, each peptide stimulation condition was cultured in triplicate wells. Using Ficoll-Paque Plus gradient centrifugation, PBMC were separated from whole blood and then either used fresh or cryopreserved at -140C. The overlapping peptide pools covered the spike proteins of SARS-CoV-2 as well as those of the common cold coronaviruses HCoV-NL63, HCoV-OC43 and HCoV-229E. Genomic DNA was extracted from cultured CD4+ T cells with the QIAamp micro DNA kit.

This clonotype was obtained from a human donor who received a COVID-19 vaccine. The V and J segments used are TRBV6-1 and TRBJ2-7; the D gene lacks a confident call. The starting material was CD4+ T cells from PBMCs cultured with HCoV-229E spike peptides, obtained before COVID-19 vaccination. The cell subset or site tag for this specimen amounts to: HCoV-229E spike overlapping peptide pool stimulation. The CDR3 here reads CASSESRSRTYEQYF. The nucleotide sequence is TGTGCCAGCAGTGAATCTAGGAGCAGAACCTACGAGCAGTACTTC.